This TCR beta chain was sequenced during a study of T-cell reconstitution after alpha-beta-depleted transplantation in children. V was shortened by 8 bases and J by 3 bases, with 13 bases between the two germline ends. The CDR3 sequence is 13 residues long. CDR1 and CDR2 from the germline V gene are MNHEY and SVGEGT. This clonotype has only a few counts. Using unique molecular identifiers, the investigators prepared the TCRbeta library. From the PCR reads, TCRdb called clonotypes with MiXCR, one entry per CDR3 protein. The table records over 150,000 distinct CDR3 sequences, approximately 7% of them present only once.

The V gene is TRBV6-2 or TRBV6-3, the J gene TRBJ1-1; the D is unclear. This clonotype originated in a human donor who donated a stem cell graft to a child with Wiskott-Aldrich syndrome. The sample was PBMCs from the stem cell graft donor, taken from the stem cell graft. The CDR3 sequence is CASGRGGYTEAFF. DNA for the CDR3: TGTGCCAGCGGTAGAGGAGGATACACTGAAGCTTTCTTT.